One and the same sample provided the 11 T cell receptor beta chains below, sequenced in a study of OX40 agonist ivuxolimab in advanced cancers. Measured with immunoSEQ multiplex PCR; TCRdb has only the in-frame clones, and not every one. The sample records roughly 90,000 clones, 85% to 90% being singletons. The sequencing here drew on CD4+ or CD8+ T cells sorted from blood, taken in a trial of the OX40 agonist ivuxolimab. The source of these receptors is an adult with an advanced solid tumor such as melanoma, head and neck, liver or kidney cancer.

About this clone: Other DNA sequences in this specimen translate into the identical CDR3. The chain is built from TRBV28 and TRBJ2-7; tentatively, D is TRBD1 (5 bases). The V gene's germline CDR1 is MDHEN and CDR2 SYDVKM. Trimming cost V 6 bases and J 0 bases, with 9 bases left between them. CDR3 length: 13 residues. Here the CDR3 DNA reads TGTGCCAGCAGCCAGGGCCCCTCCTACGAGCAGTACGTC. Protein: CASSQGPSYEQYV.

This chain joins TRBV4-2 and TRBJ2-1; 9 nucleotides line up with TRBD1. V was clipped by 5 bases and J by 6 bases; unmatched bases: 11. The germline CDR1 and CDR2 sequences are LGHNA and YNFKEQ. The CDR3 has 16 residues. In nucleotides, the CDR3 is TGTGCCAGCAGCGAGATTCCCGGACAGGGGCGCAATGAGCAGTTCTTC. Translating gives CASSEIPGQGRNEQFF.

CDR3 bases: TGTGCCAGTATGTGCTACAGGGGATTCTTGAACGAGCAGTACGTC. Amino acids: CASMCYRGFLNEQYV. The rearrangement uses TRBV6-5 and TRBJ2-7, with 7 bases aligning to TRBD1. Germline loops: CDR1 MNHEY, CDR2 SVGAGI. The CDR3 runs to 15 residues. Trimming took 9 bases from V and 5 from J; bases not matched to a gene: 16.

J is TRBJ2-3 and V is TRBV9, with TRBD2 matching 10 bases. The CDR3 has 16 amino acids. From germline, CDR1 is SGDLS and CDR2 YYNGEE. J lost 4 bases, V lost 4 bases, and 9 bases had no gene match. Here the CDR3 reads CASSPRAGGPSDTQYF. The CDR3 nucleotides read TGTGCCAGCAGCCCCCGAGCGGGAGGGCCATCAGATACGCAGTATTTT. Based on the CDR3 plus reference TRBV9 and TRBJ2-3, the full variable domain is DSGVTQTPKHLITATGQRVTLRCSPRSGDLSVYWYQQSLDQGLQFLIQYYNGEERAKGNILERFSAQQFPDLHSELNLSSLELGDSALYFCASSPRAGGPSDTQYFGPGTRLTVL.

This sequence joins TRBV27 and TRBJ2-1; 7 bases line up with TRBD2. The CDR3 totals 15 residues. Germline V lookup: CDR1 MNHEY, CDR2 SMNVEV (reference sequence). Losses at the gene ends were 0 bases for V and 4 bases for J; bases not matched to a gene: 3. The CDR3 loop is CASSLSISGYNEQFF. The CDR3 nucleotides are TGTGCCAGCAGTTTATCGATTAGCGGGTACAATGAGCAGTTCTTC.

This clone was detected only once. The J gene is TRBJ2-1, the V gene TRBV5-1, with 7 nucleotides matching TRBD1. The CDR3 spans 14 residues. The J segment lost 4 bases and the V segment lost 4 bases, leaving 5 bases of the junction unmatched. Per the germline V gene, CDR1 is SGHRS and CDR2 is YFSETQ. CDR3 protein: CASSKDRSYNEQFF. In nucleotides, the CDR3 is TGCGCCAGCAGCAAGGACAGGTCTTACAATGAGCAGTTCTTC. The complete variable domain, with remaining parts taken from reference TRBV5-1 and TRBJ2-1, reads KAGVTQTPRYLIKTRGQQVTLSCSPISGHRSVSWYQQTPGQGLQFLFEYFSETQRNKGNFPGRFSGRQFSNSRSEMNVSTLELGDSALYLCASSKDRSYNEQFFGPGTRLTVL.

The chain recombines TRBV14 with TRBJ2-1, with a tentative D call TRBD2 (5 bases). The CDR3 spans 16 residues. Germline loops: CDR1 SGHDN, CDR2 FVKESK. V dropped 5 bases and J dropped 4 bases, with 18 bases sitting between them. DNA for the CDR3: TGTGCCAGCAGCTCTATGGGCGGAGCGGAATACAATGAGCAGTTCTTC. Translating gives CASSSMGGAEYNEQFF.

V usage is TRBV5-1 and J usage is TRBJ2-3; 10 bases match TRBD1. Per germline, CDR1 SGHRS and CDR2 YFSETQ. Trimming removed 4 bases from V and 5 bases from J; junction bases left unmatched: 10. This CDR3 has 16 amino acids. The CDR3: CASSERGTGVGDTQYF. In DNA form, the CDR3 reads TGCGCCAGCAGCGAGAGGGGGACAGGGGTCGGAGATACGCAGTATTTT.

This clone has only one observation. This chain joins TRBV6-5 and TRBJ2-3, with 9 bases identical to TRBD1. The V segment lost 7 bases and the J segment 5 bases; nucleotides outside the gene matches: 4. The germline V gene encodes CDR1 MNHEY and CDR2 SVGAGI. The CDR3 covers 13 residues. CDR3 sequence reads: CASKTGGVDTQYF. CDR3 bases: TGTGCCAGCAAAACAGGGGGCGTAGATACGCAGTATTTT.

This sequence joins TRBV10-1 and TRBJ2-4; 7 bases line up with TRBD1. Losses at the gene ends were 7 bases for V and 15 bases for J; bases not matched to a gene: 9. The CDR3 sequence is 11 residues long. Germline V lookup: CDR1 WNHNN, CDR2 SYGVQD (reference sequence). The DNA for the CDR3 is TGCGCCAGCATAGGATACCACAGGGGGTACTTC. Translating gives CASIGYHRGYF.

As DNA, the CDR3 is TGTGCCAGCAGCTTCGGGACTAGCGGGAACATTCAGTACTTC. Its protein product is CASSFGTSGNIQYF. V usage is TRBV7-9 and J usage is TRBJ2-4; 12 positions agree with TRBD2. With 3 bases clipped from V and 7 bases from J, the junction kept 1 base outside the gene matches. Germline V CDR1 and CDR2: SEHNR, FQNEAQ (reference sequence). The CDR3 length is 14 residues.